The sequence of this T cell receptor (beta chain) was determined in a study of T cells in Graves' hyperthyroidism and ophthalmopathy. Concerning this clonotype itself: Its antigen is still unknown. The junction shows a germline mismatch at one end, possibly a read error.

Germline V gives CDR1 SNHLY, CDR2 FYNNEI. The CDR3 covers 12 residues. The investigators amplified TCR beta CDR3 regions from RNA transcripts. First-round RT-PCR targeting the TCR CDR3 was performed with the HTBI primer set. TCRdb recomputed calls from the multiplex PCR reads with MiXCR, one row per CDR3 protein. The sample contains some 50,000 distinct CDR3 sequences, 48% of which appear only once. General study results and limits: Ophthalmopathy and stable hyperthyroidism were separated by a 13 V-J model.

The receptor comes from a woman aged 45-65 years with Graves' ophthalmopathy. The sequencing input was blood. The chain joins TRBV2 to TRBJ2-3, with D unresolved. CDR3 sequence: CASAKSTDTQYF. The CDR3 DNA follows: TGTGCCAGCGCAAAATCCACAGATACGCAGTACTTT.